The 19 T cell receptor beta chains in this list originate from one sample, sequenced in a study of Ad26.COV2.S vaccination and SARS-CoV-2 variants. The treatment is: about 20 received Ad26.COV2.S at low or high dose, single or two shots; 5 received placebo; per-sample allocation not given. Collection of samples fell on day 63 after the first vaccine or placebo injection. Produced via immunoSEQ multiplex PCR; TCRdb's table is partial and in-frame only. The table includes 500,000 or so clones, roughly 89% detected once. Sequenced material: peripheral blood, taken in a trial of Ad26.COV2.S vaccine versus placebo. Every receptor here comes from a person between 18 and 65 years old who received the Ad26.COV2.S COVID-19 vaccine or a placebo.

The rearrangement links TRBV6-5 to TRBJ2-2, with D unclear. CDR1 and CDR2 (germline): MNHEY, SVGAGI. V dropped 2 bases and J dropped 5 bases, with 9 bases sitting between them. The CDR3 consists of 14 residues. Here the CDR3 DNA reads TGTGCCAGCAGTTACAGATATCGGACCGGGGAGCTGTTTTTT. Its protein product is CASSYRYRTGELFF.

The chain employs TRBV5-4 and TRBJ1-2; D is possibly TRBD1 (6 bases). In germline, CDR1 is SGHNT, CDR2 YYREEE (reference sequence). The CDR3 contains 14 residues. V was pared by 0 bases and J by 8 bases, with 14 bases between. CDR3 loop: CASSLGQGSEGYTF. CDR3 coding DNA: TGTGCCAGCAGCTTGGGCCAGGGGTCGGAAGGCTACACCTTC.

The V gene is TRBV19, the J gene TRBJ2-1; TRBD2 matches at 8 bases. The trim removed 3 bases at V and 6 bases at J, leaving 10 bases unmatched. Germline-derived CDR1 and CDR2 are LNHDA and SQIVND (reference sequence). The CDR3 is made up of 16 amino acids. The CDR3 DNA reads TGTGCCAGTAGTATTCTCAGCGGGAGTCTTGGCAATGAGCAGTTCTTC. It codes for CASSILSGSLGNEQFF.

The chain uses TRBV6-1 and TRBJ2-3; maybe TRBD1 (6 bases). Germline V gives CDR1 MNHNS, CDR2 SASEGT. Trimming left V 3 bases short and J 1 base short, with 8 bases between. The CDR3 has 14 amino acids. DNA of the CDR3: TGTGCCAGCAGTGACAGGGGACGCACAGATACGCAGTATTTT. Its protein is CASSDRGRTDTQYF.

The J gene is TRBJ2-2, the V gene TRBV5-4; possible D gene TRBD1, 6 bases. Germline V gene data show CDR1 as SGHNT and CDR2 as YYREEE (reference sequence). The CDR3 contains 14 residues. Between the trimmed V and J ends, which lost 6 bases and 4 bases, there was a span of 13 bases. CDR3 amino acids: CASKGDLGTGELFF. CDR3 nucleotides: TGTGCCAGCAAGGGGGATCTGGGCACCGGGGAGCTGTTTTTT. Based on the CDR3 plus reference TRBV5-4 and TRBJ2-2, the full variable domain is ETGVTQSPTHLIKTRGQQVTLRCSSQSGHNTVSWYQQALGQGPQFIFQYYREEENGRGNFPPRFSGLQFPNYSSELNVNALELDDSALYLCASKGDLGTGELFFGEGSRLTVL.

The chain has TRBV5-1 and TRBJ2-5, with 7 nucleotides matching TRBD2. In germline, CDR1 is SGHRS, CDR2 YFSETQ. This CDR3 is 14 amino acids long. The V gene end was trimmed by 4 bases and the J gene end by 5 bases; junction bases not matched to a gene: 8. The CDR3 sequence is CASSRNGLVETQYF. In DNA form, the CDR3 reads TGCGCCAGCAGCCGTAATGGACTAGTGGAGACCCAGTACTTC.

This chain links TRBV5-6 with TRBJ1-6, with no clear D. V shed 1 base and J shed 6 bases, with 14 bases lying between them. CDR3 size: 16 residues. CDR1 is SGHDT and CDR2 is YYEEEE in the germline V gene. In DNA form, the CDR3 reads TGTGCCAGCAGCTTGCGGGAGAAACTACTTAATTCACCCCTCCACTTT. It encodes CASSLREKLLNSPLHF.

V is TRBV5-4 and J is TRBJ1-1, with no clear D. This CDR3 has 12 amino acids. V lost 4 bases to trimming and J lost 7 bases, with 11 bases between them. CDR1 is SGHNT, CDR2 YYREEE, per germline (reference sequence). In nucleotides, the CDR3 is TGTGCCAGCAGCCAGAGGAGGGATGAAGCTTTCTTT. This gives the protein CASSQRRDEAFF.

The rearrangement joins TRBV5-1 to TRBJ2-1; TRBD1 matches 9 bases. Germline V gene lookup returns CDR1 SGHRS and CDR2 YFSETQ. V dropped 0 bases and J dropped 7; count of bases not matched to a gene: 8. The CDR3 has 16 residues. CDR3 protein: CASSLGPTGGWNEQFF. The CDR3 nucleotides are TGCGCCAGCAGCTTGGGGCCTACAGGGGGCTGGAATGAGCAGTTCTTC.

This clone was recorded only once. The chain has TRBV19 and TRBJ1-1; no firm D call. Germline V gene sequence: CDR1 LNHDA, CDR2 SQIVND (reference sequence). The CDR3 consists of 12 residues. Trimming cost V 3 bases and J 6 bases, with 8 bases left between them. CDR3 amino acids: CASSMIGAEAFF. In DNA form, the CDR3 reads TGTGCCAGTAGTATGATAGGCGCTGAAGCTTTCTTT.

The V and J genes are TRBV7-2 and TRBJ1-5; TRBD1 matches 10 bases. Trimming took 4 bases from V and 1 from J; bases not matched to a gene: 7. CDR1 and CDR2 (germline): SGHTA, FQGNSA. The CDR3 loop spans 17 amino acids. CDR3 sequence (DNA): TGTGCCAGCAGCTGGAGGACAGGGGGAGGGAGCAATCAGCCCCAGCATTTT. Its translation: CASSWRTGGGSNQPQHF.

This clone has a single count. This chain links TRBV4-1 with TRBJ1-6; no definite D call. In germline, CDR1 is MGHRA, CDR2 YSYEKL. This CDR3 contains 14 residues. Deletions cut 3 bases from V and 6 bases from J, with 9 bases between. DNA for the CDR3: TGCGCCAGCAGCCAGAGAGAGGGTAATTCACCCCTCCACTTT. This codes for CASSQREGNSPLHF.

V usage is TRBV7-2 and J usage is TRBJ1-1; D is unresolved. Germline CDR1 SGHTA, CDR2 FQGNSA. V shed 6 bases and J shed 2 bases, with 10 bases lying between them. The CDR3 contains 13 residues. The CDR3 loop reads CASSSRENTEAFF. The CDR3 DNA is TGTGCCAGCAGTTCCCGGGAAAACACTGAAGCTTTCTTT. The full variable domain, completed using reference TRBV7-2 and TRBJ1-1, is GAGVSQSPSNKVTEKGKDVELRCDPISGHTALYWYRQSLGQGLEFLIYFQGNSAPDKSGLPSDRFSAERTGGSVSTLTIQRTQQEDSAVYLCASSSRENTEAFFGQGTRLTVV.

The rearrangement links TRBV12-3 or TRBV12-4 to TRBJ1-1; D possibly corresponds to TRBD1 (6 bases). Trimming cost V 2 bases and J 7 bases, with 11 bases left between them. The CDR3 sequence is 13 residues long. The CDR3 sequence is CASSLTGSGEAFF. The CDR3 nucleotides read TGTGCCAGCAGTTTAACAGGGTCCGGTGAAGCTTTCTTT.

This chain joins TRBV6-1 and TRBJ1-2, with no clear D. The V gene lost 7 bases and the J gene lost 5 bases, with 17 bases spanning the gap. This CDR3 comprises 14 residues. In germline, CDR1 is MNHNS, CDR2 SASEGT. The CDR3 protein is CASTPAGGIYGYTF. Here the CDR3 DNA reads TGTGCCAGCACCCCGGCCGGAGGGATATATGGCTACACCTTC.

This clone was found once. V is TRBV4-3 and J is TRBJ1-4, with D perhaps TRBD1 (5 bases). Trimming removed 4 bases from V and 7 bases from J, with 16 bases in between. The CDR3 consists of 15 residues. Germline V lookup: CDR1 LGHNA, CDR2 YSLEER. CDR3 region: CASSPGGEPGEKLFF. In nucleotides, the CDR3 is TGCGCCAGCAGCCCCGGGGGAGAGCCCGGTGAAAAACTGTTTTTT.

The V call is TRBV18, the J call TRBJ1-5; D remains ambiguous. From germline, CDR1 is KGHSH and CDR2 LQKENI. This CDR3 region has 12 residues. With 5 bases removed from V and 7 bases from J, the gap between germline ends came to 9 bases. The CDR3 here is CASSFGGQPQHF. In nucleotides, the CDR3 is TGTGCCAGCTCATTCGGAGGACAGCCCCAGCATTTT. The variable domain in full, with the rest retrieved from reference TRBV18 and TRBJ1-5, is NAGVMQNPRHLVRRRGQEARLRCSPMKGHSHVYWYRQLPEEGLKFMVYLQKENIIDESGMPKERFSAEFPKEGPSILRIQQVVRGDSAAYFCASSFGGQPQHFGDGTRLSIL.

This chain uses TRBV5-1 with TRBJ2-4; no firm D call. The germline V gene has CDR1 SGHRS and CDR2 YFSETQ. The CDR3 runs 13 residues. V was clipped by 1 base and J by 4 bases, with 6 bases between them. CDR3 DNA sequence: TGCGCCAGCAGCTTGTTGCAGAAAAACATTCAGTACTTC. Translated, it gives CASSLLQKNIQYF.

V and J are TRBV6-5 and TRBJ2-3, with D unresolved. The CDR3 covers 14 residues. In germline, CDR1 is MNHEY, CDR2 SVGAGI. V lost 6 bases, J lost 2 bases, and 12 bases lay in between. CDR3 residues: CASSTNGPTDTQYF. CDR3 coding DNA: TGTGCCAGCAGCACCAATGGTCCCACAGATACGCAGTATTTT.